This TCR beta chain was recovered during a study of blood T cell repertoires in COVID-19. Study information: The samples span acute and convalescent COVID-19 from the United States, Italy and Spain. Sources were T cells, B-cell-depleted T cells, or PBMCs; the material itself was cDNA or gDNA.

Authors' data handling: From reference gene primer amplification, estimates of nucleated cell counts were derived. Sequencing was performed with immunoSEQ multiplex PCR; in TCRdb, only in-frame clones are kept and a portion is missing. The DNA was the basis for D and trimming; V, J and clone size are from that table. In the table there are around 300,000 clones, 83% of which are singletons. The CDR3 totals 17 residues. Germline lookup yields CDR1 ENHRY and CDR2 SYGVKD. V lost 3 bases to trimming and J lost 4 bases; unmatched junction nucleotides: 9. The chain has TRBV10-3 and TRBJ2-3; 11 bases map to TRBD2. Sequencing was performed on peripheral blood. The TCR sequence derives from a woman in her fifties or sixties who had recovered from COVID-19. CDR3 DNA sequence: TGTGCCATCAGTGAAAGGGTTAGCGGGGGGGCGCCAGATACGCAGTATTTT. Its translation: CAISERVSGGAPDTQYF.